This passage covers 17 T cell receptor beta chains from one sample sequenced in a study of T-cell memory formation after mild COVID-19. From the 5' RACE reads, TCRdb called clonotypes with MiXCR, one entry per CDR3 protein. Of approximately 350,000 distinct CDR3 sequences in the sample, about an eighth were seen once. Material: PBMCs or a T cell subset sorted from them (not recorded which). These receptors were taken from a man aged 18 to 29 who had mild COVID-19 (a few samples of this study predate the infection). Cell type and time point are not known.

This clonotype appeared many times. This chain connects TRBV7-2 to TRBJ1-3, with D tentatively TRBD1 (6 bases). CDR3 length equals 15 residues. V was cut by 0 bases and J by 4 bases, with 10 bases left in between. Germline loops: CDR1 SGHTA, CDR2 FQGNSA. The CDR3, as DNA: TGTGCCAGCAGCTTAGCGGGGGCTGGAGGAAACACCATATATTTT. Translated, it gives CASSLAGAGGNTIYF.

The V and J genes are TRBV7-9 and TRBJ2-1, with 8 bases lining up with TRBD2. The CDR3 contains 15 residues. Germline CDR1 and CDR2: SEHNR and FQNEAQ (reference sequence). The trim removed 6 bases at V and 3 bases at J, leaving 7 bases unmatched. The CDR3 DNA is TGTGCCAGCAGGGGGAGGCGGGGGGACTACAATGAGCAGTTCTTC. It codes for CASRGRRGDYNEQFF.

This clonotype was found a few times. This chain uses TRBV9 with TRBJ2-3; TRBD2 agrees at 8 bases. Looked up from germline, CDR1 is SGDLS and CDR2 is YYNGEE. Trimming at V came to 7 bases and at J to 3 bases, leaving 13 bases not matched to a gene. The CDR3 length is 16 residues. The DNA for the CDR3 is TGTGCCAGCTCCCCCATCGGGGGGGGACTAACAGATACGCAGTATTTT. Translating it yields CASSPIGGGLTDTQYF.

This chain connects TRBV10-3 to TRBJ1-2; unclear D gene. Between the trimmed V and J ends, which lost 8 bases and 5 bases, there was a span of 9 bases. The CDR3 has 11 residues. Germline loops: CDR1 ENHRY, CDR2 SYGVKD. The CDR3 nucleotides read TGTGCCATCCCTTTTCAATATGGCTACACCTTC. It translates to CAIPFQYGYTF.

This clonotype was detected ten times or more. The J gene is TRBJ1-1, the V gene TRBV7-2, with 8 positions matching TRBD1. Trimming cost V 1 base and J 4 bases; bases outside gene matches: 17. The germline V gene encodes CDR1 SGHTA and CDR2 FQGNSA. CDR3 size: 19 residues. CDR3 in DNA: TGTGCCAGCAGCTTAGTATTTCGTCAGGGGGCCACGGCAGTCACTGAAGCTTTCTTT. Its protein product is CASSLVFRQGATAVTEAFF.

Only a few counts were recorded for this clonotype. V is TRBV6-6 and J is TRBJ2-1; perhaps TRBD2 as D (5 bases). Per the germline V gene, CDR1 is MNHNY and CDR2 is SVGAGI (reference sequence). V gave up 2 bases and J gave up 2 bases, with 7 bases separating them. The CDR3 sequence is 14 residues long. The CDR3 DNA is TGTGCCAGCAGTTACGAGCGGCCCTACAATGAGCAGTTCTTC. Amino acids: CASSYERPYNEQFF.

This clonotype turned up a few times. V is TRBV7-6 and J is TRBJ2-2, with 8 bases that match TRBD1. Germline trimming cut 2 bases from V and 1 base from J; bases unmatched to any gene: 6. The CDR3 is 17 amino acids. Per germline, CDR1 SGHVS and CDR2 FNYEAQ. CDR3 region: CASSLPIGTGNTGELFF. In DNA form, the CDR3 reads TGTGCCAGCAGCTTACCAATAGGGACAGGGAACACCGGGGAGCTGTTTTTT. Combining the CDR3 with reference TRBV7-6 and TRBJ2-2 gives the whole variable domain GAGVSQSPRYKVTKRGQDVALRCDPISGHVSLYWYRQALGQGPEFLTYFNYEAQQDKSGLPNDRFSAERPEGSISTLTIQRTEQRDSAMYRCASSLPIGTGNTGELFFGEGSRLTVL.

This clonotype has just a few counts. The chain has TRBV18 and TRBJ2-1; possibly TRBD1 or TRBD2 for D (5 bases each). V lost 0 bases, J lost 2 bases, and 11 bases lay in between. The CDR3 covers 16 residues. Germline V gene sequence: CDR1 KGHSH, CDR2 LQKENI. The CDR3 DNA is TGTGCCAGCTCACCACCGTCCCGAGGGGCCTACAATGAGCAGTTCTTC. Translating it yields CASSPPSRGAYNEQFF.

The sample holds many counts of this clonotype. The chain couples TRBV7-2 to TRBJ2-3; tentatively, D is TRBD1 (6 bases). Deletions cut 3 bases from V and 4 bases from J, with 8 bases between. This CDR3 contains 13 residues. Germline V gene data show CDR1 as SGHTA and CDR2 as FQGNSA. The DNA for the CDR3 is TGTGCCAGCAGCTTCAGACAGGCAGATACGCAGTATTTT. Translation: CASSFRQADTQYF.

This clonotype appeared a few times. The chain links TRBV27 to TRBJ2-1; D could derive from TRBD1 or TRBD2 (5 bases each). CDR3 size: 15 residues. Germline lookup yields CDR1 MNHEY and CDR2 SMNVEV (reference sequence). V was clipped by 6 bases and J by 4 bases, with 16 bases between them. CDR3 protein: CASRGTGAVYNEQFF. CDR3 nucleotide sequence: TGTGCCAGCAGAGGGACCGGGGCGGTATACAATGAGCAGTTCTTC.

The chain carries TRBV11-2 and TRBJ2-3; 16 bases match TRBD2. The junction had 5 bases not matched to a gene; V was cut back by 6 bases and J by 8 bases. The CDR3 is 15 residues long. Germline loops: CDR1 SGHAT, CDR2 FQNNGV. The CDR3: CASRGTSGGAGTQYF. CDR3 in DNA: TGTGCCAGCAGGGGGACTAGCGGGGGGGCCGGTACGCAGTATTTT.

This sequence joins TRBV29-1 and TRBJ1-2; 7 positions match TRBD1. The CDR3 length is 13 residues. The germline CDR1 and CDR2 sequences are SQVTM and ANQGSEA. Unmatched junction bases numbered 13, after V lost 7 bases and J lost 8 bases. The CDR3 sequence: CSGQTGTVKGYTF. CDR3 in DNA: TGCAGCGGCCAGACCGGGACAGTTAAAGGCTACACCTTC.

This clonotype appeared a few times. The V gene is TRBV12-3 or TRBV12-4, the J gene TRBJ1-5, with D perhaps TRBD1 (5 bases). The V gene lost 5 bases and the J gene lost 4 bases, with 15 bases spanning the gap. The CDR3 is made up of 15 amino acids. Written as DNA, the CDR3 is TGTGCCAGCAGTAGGGGAGAAAATCCGAATCAGCCCCAGCATTTT. Its translation is CASSRGENPNQPQHF.

There are a few counts of this clonotype. The chain joins TRBV6-1 to TRBJ1-2; the D is unclear. CDR1 and CDR2 from the germline V gene are MNHNS and SASEGT. This CDR3 spans 13 amino acids. V was shortened by 3 bases and J by 4 bases, with 9 bases between the two germline ends. As DNA, the CDR3 is TGTGCCAGCAGTGAGGTCGGCTTCTATGGCTACACCTTC. Protein product: CASSEVGFYGYTF.

This clonotype turned up a few times. The chain combines TRBV5-6 with TRBJ2-2; perhaps TRBD1 as D (6 bases). Germline V CDR1 and CDR2: SGHDT, YYEEEE. This CDR3 region has 12 residues. V gave up 6 bases and J gave up 7 bases, with 10 bases separating them. This CDR3 is CASKQGSGELFF. In nucleotides, the CDR3 is TGTGCCAGCAAACAGGGCAGCGGGGAGCTGTTTTTT.

V is TRBV12-3 or TRBV12-4 and J is TRBJ1-4; D remains ambiguous. The germline V and J ends were trimmed by 6 bases and 3 bases, with 5 bases remaining between them. CDR3 length equals 12 residues. The CDR3 region has the DNA TGTGCCAGCAGAAGTGCTAATGAAAAACTGTTTTTT. It translates to CASRSANEKLFF.

The chain links TRBV12-3 or TRBV12-4 to TRBJ2-7; D tentatively reads TRBD1 or TRBD2 (5 bases each). V lost 4 bases and J 1 base, leaving 11 bases between the germline ends. The CDR3 covers 14 residues. This CDR3 is CASSYRDGSYEQYF. The CDR3 coding sequence is TGTGCCAGCAGTTACCGGGACGGGTCCTACGAGCAGTACTTC.